This TCR beta chain came from a study of T cell repertoires in aging, cancer and after chemotherapy. The wider study: Six age groups, ranging from 30 or younger to 70 or older, included the donors. Some 9.4 million TCR reads made up the full dataset. Findings and caveats of the study: Healthy donors lost TCR diversity with age mainly through richness, cancer patients through richness and evenness. No conclusions about immunological memory after chemotherapy can be drawn from the repertoire data.

As for this clonotype: As yet, its antigen is unknown.

TRB rearrangements spanning V, D and J were amplified using mixed TRB-A/B primers. TCRdb itself ran the multiplex PCR reads through MiXCR, one entry per CDR3 protein. The table records about 950 distinct CDR3 sequences, roughly 25% of them present only once. The template was genomic DNA from peripheral blood, not RNA. The CDR3 is made up of 12 amino acids. CDR1 is KGHDR, CDR2 SFDVKD, per germline. V lost 2 bases and J 10 bases, leaving 8 bases between the germline ends. Sample: blood. The clonotype originates from a human donor with a solid tumor. This chain joins TRBV24-1 and TRBJ2-1; unclear D gene. DNA of the CDR3: TGTGCCACCAGTGATTCCGAGCGAGAGCAGTTCTTC. This codes for CATSDSEREQFF.